These T cell receptor beta chains were read from a single sample in a study of cytomegalovirus exposure and HLA in healthy donors. Clones were sequenced by immunoSEQ multiplex PCR, and TCRdb holds only the in-frame ones, with some missing. The data show 150,000 to 180,000 clones, 60% to 80% seen once. Sequencing was done on a sample of PBMCs. These receptor sequences come from a man aged 25 to 45 in good health and CMV-seropositive. Both conserved end residues are part of each CDR3. Fields, in order: J gene, clone size, V gene, D gene, CDR3 DNA, CDR3 protein. D genes are given only for firm matches. Rows may omit the clone size; those that give it use once, few, many or a size class.

>TRBJ2-7|.|TRBV9|.
TGTGCCAGCAGTACACTATTGGACTATACCGAGCAGTACTTC
CASSTLLDYTEQYF
>TRBJ2-7|.|TRBV27|.
TGTGCCAGCAGTTTGTCTCCAGGCCGAAACTACGAGCAGTACTTC
CASSLSPGRNYEQYF
>TRBJ2-1|.|TRBV7-3|TRBD1
TGTGCCAGCAGCTTAAGGGGACAGGGGGCAAATGAGCAGTTCTTC
CASSLRGQGANEQFF
>TRBJ2-1|.|TRBV5-1|.
TGCGCCAGCAGCTTGGACACGTCCAATGAGCAGTTCTTC
CASSLDTSNEQFF
>TRBJ1-2|.|TRBV27|TRBD1
TGTGCCAGCAGTACAAATACAGGGGGGTATGGCTACACCTTC
CASSTNTGGYGYTF
>TRBJ2-1|.|TRBV9|.
TGTGCCAGCAGCGAGAGGGGGGGAGACTACAATGAGCAGTTCTTC
CASSERGGDYNEQFF
>TRBJ1-5|.|TRBV20-1|.
TGCAGTGCCGAAGGAGGTGGGCCCCAGCATTTT
CSAEGGGPQHF
>TRBJ2-1|.|TRBV27|TRBD2
TGTGCCAGCAGTTTGGGGGGTAGCGGGAGGGACAATGAGCAGTTCTTC
CASSLGGSGRDNEQFF
>TRBJ2-3|.|TRBV10-3|TRBD2
TGTGCCATCAGCCCAGCGGGAGAGCCAGATACGCAGTATTTT
CAISPAGEPDTQYF
>TRBJ2-7|.|TRBV25-1|TRBD1
TGTGCCAGCAGTGCGGACAGGGCCCACGAGCAGTACTTC
CASSADRAHEQYF
>TRBJ2-1|.|TRBV4-2|TRBD2
TGTGCCAGCAGCCAAGAAAAGGTCGGGACTAGTGGTTACAATGAGCAGTTCTTC
CASSQEKVGTSGYNEQFF
>TRBJ2-4|.|TRBV10-1|TRBD2
TGCGCCAGCAGTGGTAGCAGGGAGGGAAACATTCAGTACTTC
CASSGSREGNIQYF
>TRBJ2-2|.|TRBV7-3|.
TGTGCCAGCAGCCCGACAGGTACCGGGGAGCTGTTTTTT
CASSPTGTGELFF
>TRBJ2-2|.|TRBV11-3|TRBD2
TGTGCCAGCAGCTTAGGGGCGGGAGTCACCGGGGAGCTGTTTTTT
CASSLGAGVTGELFF
>TRBJ1-3|.|TRBV28|.
TGTGCCACCCAGGACAGCCTCTCTGGAAACACCATATATTTT
CATQDSLSGNTIYF
>TRBJ1-4|once|TRBV4-2|.
TGTGCCAGCAGCAAAGAAAAGCGCAGGGTCGGTGAAAAACTGTTTTTT
CASSKEKRRVGEKLFF
>TRBJ2-1|.|TRBV6-1|TRBD2
TGTGCCAGCAATACAGCGGGACCCTCCTACAATGAGCAGTTCTTC
CASNTAGPSYNEQFF
>TRBJ2-7|.|TRBV10-3|.
TGTGCCATCAGTGTAGTCGGTTCCTACGAGCAGTACTTC
CAISVVGSYEQYF
>TRBJ1-5|.|TRBV5-1|TRBD1
TGCGCCAGCAGCATCGGACAGGACAATCAGCCCCAGCATTTT
CASSIGQDNQPQHF
>TRBJ2-5|.|TRBV15|.
TGTGCCACCAGCAGAGGTATCGGGTATGAGACCCAGTACTTC
CATSRGIGYETQYF
>TRBJ2-7|.|TRBV27|TRBD2
TGTGCCATCGGAGGGACTATAGGTTACGAGCAGTACTTC
CAIGGTIGYEQYF
>TRBJ1-1|once|TRBV12-5|TRBD1
TGTGCTAGTGGTTTGGTGGGGGACAGGGACGCTTTCTTT
CASGLVGDRDAFF
>TRBJ2-1|.|TRBV7-3|TRBD2
TGTGCCAGCAGCATTTCCGGGACTAGCGGGACCTACAATGAGCAGTTCTTC
CASSISGTSGTYNEQFF
>TRBJ2-3|.|TRBV2|TRBD2
TGTGCCAGCAGGGGACTAGCGTCAGATACGCAGTATTTT
CASRGLASDTQYF
>TRBJ1-1|.|TRBV5-4|.
TGTGCCAGCAGCCCGGAGTCGGGGGTGAACACTGAAGCTTTCTTT
CASSPESGVNTEAFF
>TRBJ2-2|.|TRBV28|.
TGTGCCAGCAGTTTTATTCGCACCGGGGAGCTGTTTTTT
CASSFIRTGELFF
>TRBJ1-1|.|TRBV28|TRBD1
TGTGCCAGCAGTTTAGGGGACAGATACGTCGAAGCTTTCTTT
CASSLGDRYVEAFF
>TRBJ2-5|.|TRBV9|.
TGTGCCAGCAGCGTTAGGTCGGGGGTTCAAGAGACCCAGTACTTC
CASSVRSGVQETQYF
>TRBJ2-7|.|TRBV7-2|TRBD2
TGTGCCAGCAGCACCGACCCGGAAGCGGGAGATTCGGGTGAGCAGTACTTC
CASSTDPEAGDSGEQYF
>TRBJ2-2|.|TRBV5-1|TRBD1
TGCGCCAGCAGCTCCGGGACAGCCAACACCGGGGAGCTGTTTTTT
CASSSGTANTGELFF
>TRBJ1-2|many|TRBV5-4|TRBD1
TGTGCCAGCAGCTCGAGGGGACAGGGATCTTATGGCTACACCTTC
CASSSRGQGSYGYTF
>TRBJ2-7|.|TRBV18|TRBD2
TGTGCCAGCTCACCACGGGAGGGCTCCTACGAGCAGTACTTC
CASSPREGSYEQYF
>TRBJ1-1|.|TRBV4-2|TRBD1
TGTGCCAGCAGCCAAGATCCCCAGGGGGGCACTGAAGCTTTCTTT
CASSQDPQGGTEAFF
>TRBJ2-7|.|TRBV5-6|TRBD2
TGTGCCAGCAGCTTTGGCGGGAGGGTAATGGGCGAGCAGTACTTC
CASSFGGRVMGEQYF
>TRBJ1-2|.|TRBV5-5|.
TGTGCCAGCAGCTTGTCGTCAGGGTCTGGCTACACCTTC
CASSLSSGSGYTF
>TRBJ2-7|.|TRBV19|.
TGTGCCAGTAGCTCCGGGGGTCCCCCTTTCTACGAGCAGTACTTC
CASSSGGPPFYEQYF
>TRBJ2-6|.|TRBV28|TRBD1
TGTGCCAGCAGCACTCCAGGGGGCTGGACTGGGGCCAACGTCCTGACTTTC
CASSTPGGWTGANVLTF
>TRBJ2-1|.|TRBV6-6|TRBD1
TGTGCCAGCAGTCGCACCGGGACAGGGATATACAATGAGCAGTTCTTC
CASSRTGTGIYNEQFF
>TRBJ2-7|.|TRBV18|.
TGTGCCAGCTCAACTTCGTCGGGATACGAGCAGTACTTC
CASSTSSGYEQYF
>TRBJ2-7|once|TRBV28|TRBD2
TGTGCCAGCAGGTTAGCGGGAGGAAACGCCGAGCAGTACTTC
CASRLAGGNAEQYF
>TRBJ2-4|few|TRBV27|.
TGTGCCAGTACGGACGAGGGTAAAAACATTCAGTACTTC
CASTDEGKNIQYF
>TRBJ2-7|.|TRBV30|.
TGTGCCTGGAGTGTACGGAGGCTTCGGTTTTACGAGCAGTACTTC
CAWSVRRLRFYEQYF
>TRBJ2-7|.|TRBV29-1|TRBD1
TGCAGCGTTGTGGGGACAGGGCCCCGTGAGCAGTACTTC
CSVVGTGPREQYF
>TRBJ1-5|.|TRBV6-6|.
TGTGCCAGCAGTCCCGGGAGCCGAAATGAGCCCCAGCATTTT
CASSPGSRNEPQHF
>TRBJ2-7|many|TRBV10-2|.
TGCGCCAGCAGTCACCTAGCGAACTACGAGCAGTACTTC
CASSHLANYEQYF
>TRBJ1-2|.|TRBV6-6|.
TGTGCCAGCAGTTACTCGGACAGACAGAACTATGGCTACACCTTC
CASSYSDRQNYGYTF
>TRBJ1-2|.|TRBV6-5|.
TGTGCCAGCAGTAGTCATGGGGAGGGGAACTATGGCTACACCTTC
CASSSHGEGNYGYTF
>TRBJ2-2|.|TRBV4-1|TRBD2
TGCGCCAGCAGCCAACTAGCGGGAGTTATCTTGGCCGGGGAGCTGTTTTTT
CASSQLAGVILAGELFF
>TRBJ2-7|.|TRBV9|.
TGTGCCAGCAGCGTAGCAGGAATTCAAGGCGAGCAGTACTTC
CASSVAGIQGEQYF
>TRBJ1-1|.|TRBV6-6|.
TGTGCCAGCAGTCGTTACAGGGCCGAGGGCACTGAAGCTTTCTTT
CASSRYRAEGTEAFF
>TRBJ1-5|.|TRBV19|.
TGTGCCAGTAGTATTTGGGGGCAGGGTCTTAGCAATCAGCCCCAGCATTTT
CASSIWGQGLSNQPQHF
>TRBJ2-7|.|TRBV5-1|.
TGCGCCAGCAGCTGGTTCGGGAGAACCTACGAGCAGTACTTC
CASSWFGRTYEQYF